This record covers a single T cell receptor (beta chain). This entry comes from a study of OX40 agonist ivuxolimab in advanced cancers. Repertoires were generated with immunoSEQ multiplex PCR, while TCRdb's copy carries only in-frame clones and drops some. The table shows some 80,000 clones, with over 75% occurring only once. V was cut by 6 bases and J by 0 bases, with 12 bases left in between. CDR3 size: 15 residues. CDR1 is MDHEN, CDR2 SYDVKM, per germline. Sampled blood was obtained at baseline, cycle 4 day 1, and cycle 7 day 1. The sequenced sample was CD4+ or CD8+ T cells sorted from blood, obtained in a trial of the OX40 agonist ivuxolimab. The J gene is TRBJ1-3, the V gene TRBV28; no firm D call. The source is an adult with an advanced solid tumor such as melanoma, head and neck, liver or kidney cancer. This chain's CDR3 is CASSRPSFSGNTIYF. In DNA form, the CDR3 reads TGTGCCAGCAGCCGGCCCTCCTTCTCTGGAAACACCATATATTTT.